These 22 T cell receptor beta chains share one sample of origin, sequenced in a study of OX40 agonist ivuxolimab in advanced cancers. Some clones are missing from TCRdb's copy, which holds only in-frame ones; the method was immunoSEQ multiplex PCR. The sample yields 45,000 to 60,000 clones, about nine tenths seen once. Sequenced material: CD4+ or CD8+ T cells sorted from blood, taken in a trial of the OX40 agonist ivuxolimab. Receptors were obtained from an adult with an advanced solid tumor such as melanoma, head and neck, liver or kidney cancer.

The genes are TRBV30 and TRBJ2-1; TRBD2 matches at 12 bases. This CDR3 region has 15 residues. V was clipped by 4 bases and J by 10 bases; unmatched bases: 11. Germline CDR1 reads GTSNPN; CDR2 reads SVGIG (reference sequence). The DNA of the CDR3 is TGTGCCTGGACCAATAAAGGGCTAGCGGGAGGGGAGCAGTTCTTC. As protein: CAWTNKGLAGGEQFF.

V is TRBV11-3 and J is TRBJ2-1; 8 nucleotides align to TRBD1. The germline gives CDR1 SGHNT, CDR2 YENEEA. There are 15 residues in the CDR3. Losses at the gene ends were 3 bases for V and 4 bases for J; bases not matched to a gene: 5. The CDR3 nucleotides are TGTGCCAGCAGCTTTGATCAGGGGGCTTACAATGAGCAGTTCTTC. It specifies CASSFDQGAYNEQFF.

This sequence joins TRBV6-6 and TRBJ2-7; the D call may be TRBD1 or TRBD2 (5 bases each). CDR1 is MNHNY, CDR2 SVGAGI, per germline (reference sequence). V lost 0 bases and J lost 3, with 12 bases in between. The length of the CDR3 is 15 residues. The CDR3 spells CASSYSGERNYEQYF. Written as DNA, the CDR3 is TGTGCCAGCAGTTACTCGGGGGAGCGGAACTACGAGCAGTACTTC.

This rearrangement joins TRBV7-6 to TRBJ2-2; D is unresolved. V was clipped by 6 bases and J by 4 bases, with 9 bases between them. Germline CDR1 SGHVS, CDR2 FNYEAQ. The CDR3 is 13 amino acids. The CDR3 DNA follows: TGTGCCAGCAGGAGGAGTCCCACCGGGGAGCTGTTTTTT. Residues: CASRRSPTGELFF.

This chain uses TRBV6-1 with TRBJ2-1; 13 nucleotides line up with TRBD2. V lost 2 bases to trimming and J lost 7 bases; unmatched junction nucleotides: 5. Germline CDR1 is MNHNS and CDR2 is SASEGT. CDR3 length: 16 residues. In nucleotides, the CDR3 is TGTGCCAGCAGTGAATTTCTGACTAGCGGGAGGAATGAGCAGTTCTTC. Translation: CASSEFLTSGRNEQFF.

This clone was recorded only once. The V call is TRBV28, the J call TRBJ2-5, with 8 bases lining up with TRBD2. Trimming cost V 2 bases and J 4 bases; bases outside gene matches: 6. This CDR3 contains 15 residues. The germline V gene has CDR1 MDHEN and CDR2 SYDVKM. The CDR3 bases are TGTGCCAGCAGTTTAGGGCTAGCGGGTACAGAGACCCAGTACTTC. This codes for CASSLGLAGTETQYF.

The rearrangement links TRBV9 to TRBJ2-2; D is undetermined. The germline V gene has CDR1 SGDLS and CDR2 YYNGEE. The CDR3 sequence is 14 residues long. The V end was cut by 0 bases, the J end by 8 bases, with 11 bases between. The DNA of the CDR3 is TGTGCCAGCAGCGTAGTGGTTGCCCGGGGGGAGCTGTTTTTT. Protein product: CASSVVVARGELFF.

This sequence joins TRBV7-9 and TRBJ2-7, with unresolved D. Germline V gene sequence: CDR1 SEHNR, CDR2 FQNEAQ (reference sequence). The CDR3 runs 13 residues. The V end lost 6 bases, the J end lost 0 bases, and 9 bases lay between the germline ends. The CDR3 sequence is CASSSISSYEQYF. DNA for the CDR3: TGTGCCAGCAGTAGCATAAGCTCCTACGAGCAGTACTTC.

This chain joins TRBV19 and TRBJ2-3; TRBD2 aligns across 12 bases. The CDR3 spans 17 residues. V shed 4 bases, J shed 6 bases, and the junction held 11 bases outside the gene matches. The germline V gene has CDR1 LNHDA and CDR2 SQIVND (reference sequence). The chain's CDR3 is CASSTALAGGPGDTQYF. The CDR3 DNA is TGTGCCAGTAGTACGGCCCTAGCGGGAGGGCCCGGGGATACGCAGTATTTT.

The chain employs TRBV28 and TRBJ2-1; 8 bases agree with TRBD2. V trimming: 5 bases; J trimming: 0 bases; junction bases outside the gene matches: 3. Germline V lookup: CDR1 MDHEN, CDR2 SYDVKM. This CDR3 has 15 amino acids. CDR3 coding DNA: TGTGCCAGCAGTCCAACTAGCGGCTCCTACAATGAGCAGTTCTTC. Protein product: CASSPTSGSYNEQFF.

The chain is built from TRBV28 and TRBJ2-1; 8 bases align to TRBD2. The germline V gene has CDR1 MDHEN and CDR2 SYDVKM. J gave up 7 bases and V 6 bases, and 14 bases lay outside the gene matches. CDR3 length equals 16 residues. CDR3 bases: TGTGCCAGCAGCACGACCGGGACTAGAGGGGGGAATGAGCAGTTCTTC. It translates to CASSTTGTRGGNEQFF.

The chain links TRBV29-1 to TRBJ1-2; TRBD1 matches at 8 bases. With V trimmed by 6 bases and J by 6 bases, 3 bases remained unmatched. The length of the CDR3 is 11 residues. Germline assignment: CDR1 SQVTM and CDR2 ANQGSEA. CDR3 in DNA: TGCAGCGTGGGGACAGGTGATGGCTACACCTTC. Amino acids: CSVGTGDGYTF.

V gene TRBV5-6 combines with J gene TRBJ2-5; D is perhaps TRBD1 or TRBD2 (6 bases each). CDR3 size: 15 residues. V was pared by 0 bases and J by 5 bases, with 14 bases between. CDR1 SGHDT and CDR2 YYEEEE come from the germline V gene. This chain's CDR3 is CASSLAWWGAETQYF. The CDR3 bases are TGTGCCAGCAGCTTGGCGTGGTGGGGGGCCGAGACCCAGTACTTC.

The chain is built from TRBV29-1 and TRBJ1-5, with TRBD1 as a possible D gene (5 bases). Trimming removed 6 bases from V and 1 base from J, with 13 bases in between. Germline loops: CDR1 SQVTM, CDR2 ANQGSEA. The CDR3 loop spans 14 amino acids. In DNA, the CDR3 is TGCAGCGTCGATCTTGGGGGAAGCAATCAGCCCCAGCATTTT. Amino acids: CSVDLGGSNQPQHF.

In regard to this clone: The identical CDR3 is also encoded by other nucleotide sequences in the sample. The gene calls are TRBV19 and TRBJ2-7; 7 bases are a match to TRBD2. CDR3 length: 13 residues. The trim removed 1 base at V and 4 bases at J, leaving 1 base unmatched. Germline-derived CDR1 and CDR2 are LNHDA and SQIVND (reference sequence). The CDR3 bases are TGTGCCAGTAGTATAGGGGGGGGATACGAGCAGTACTTC. It specifies CASSIGGGYEQYF. Using reference TRBV19 and TRBJ2-7 for the parts outside the CDR3, the full variable domain is DGGITQSPKYLFRKEGQNVTLSCEQNLNHDAMYWYRQDPGQGLRLIYYSQIVNDFQKGDIAEGYSVSREKKESFPLTVTSAQKNPTAFYLCASSIGGGYEQYFGPGTRLTVT.

The chain carries TRBV6-6 and TRBJ1-5; maybe TRBD1 (6 bases). The V and J ends lost 6 bases and 6 bases respectively, with 18 bases between them. The CDR3 length is 15 residues. Looked up from germline, CDR1 is MNHNY and CDR2 is SVGAGI (reference sequence). The CDR3 sequence is CASRGGPANSQPQHF. The CDR3 bases are TGTGCCAGCAGAGGGGGACCCGCAAACAGTCAGCCCCAGCATTTT.

This sequence joins TRBV5-4 and TRBJ1-1, with no clear D. The V gene lost 2 bases and the J gene lost 6 bases, with 8 bases spanning the gap. The CDR3 totals 12 residues. From germline, CDR1 is SGHNT and CDR2 YYREEE (reference sequence). The DNA of the CDR3 is TGTGCCAGCAGCTTAGACGGGTCTGAAGCTTTCTTT. Translating gives CASSLDGSEAFF.

The V and J genes are TRBV28 and TRBJ2-5; 7 nucleotides agree with TRBD2. Matching the DNA end better, TRBJ2-7 makes the J call doubtful. CDR3 length: 13 amino acids. The germline CDR1 and CDR2 sequences are MDHEN and SYDVKM. The CDR3 sequence: CASGAGPHYEQYF. The CDR3 DNA follows: TGTGCCAGCGGAGCGGGACCCCACTACGAGCAGTACTTC.

V usage is TRBV6-5 and J usage is TRBJ1-6; 8 nucleotides agree with TRBD1. Germline lookup yields CDR1 MNHEY and CDR2 SVGAGI. The length of the CDR3 is 13 residues. V was clipped by 7 bases and J by 5 bases; unmatched bases: 1. The CDR3 reads CASTDRDNSPLHF. CDR3 bases: TGTGCCAGCACGGACAGGGATAATTCACCCCTCCACTTT.

This chain uses TRBV18 with TRBJ1-1; possibly TRBD1 for D (6 bases). The germline V and J ends were trimmed by 7 bases and 0 bases, with 9 bases remaining between them. Germline-derived CDR1 and CDR2 are KGHSH and LQKENI. CDR3 size: 13 residues. The CDR3 region has the DNA TGTGCCAGCTTACAGGGATTGAACACTGAAGCTTTCTTT. Translating gives CASLQGLNTEAFF.

This clone was seen a single time. J is TRBJ2-1 and V is TRBV5-1; 8 positions match TRBD2. The V segment lost 6 bases and the J segment 0 bases; nucleotides outside the gene matches: 5. This CDR3 is built from 15 residues. In germline, CDR1 is SGHRS, CDR2 YFSETQ. The CDR3 nucleotides are TGCGCCAGCACATATAGCGGGGACTCCTACAATGAGCAGTTCTTC. Its translation is CASTYSGDSYNEQFF.

This chain connects TRBV28 to TRBJ1-5; D unresolved. V shed 6 bases and J shed 3 bases, with 12 bases lying between them. Germline CDR1 is MDHEN and CDR2 is SYDVKM. The CDR3 is 14 residues long. CDR3: CASSLRNTNQPQHF. CDR3 sequence (DNA): TGTGCCAGCAGCCTTCGGAACACCAATCAGCCCCAGCATTTT.